Described below is a single TCR beta chain sequence and its context. The specificity of this receptor is unknown. Base qualities are missing; no much larger clone stands one base away. This record comes from a study of blood T cells in healthy people across ages (dated by TCRdb to about 2015). Background on the whole study: In model experiments, template switching captured about one uniquely barcoded TCR beta cDNA molecule for every two T cells. Using deep sequencing normalized with unique cDNA molecular identifiers, the study measured how TCR beta repertoire diversity changes with age. Donors were grouped into four age groups: young (average about 15 years), middle-aged (around 39), aged (about 60) and long-lived (around 80). To avoid experimental bias, donors of different ages were spread randomly across the sequencing lanes. The study analyzed two additional independent replicas of 1 million unique cDNA reads from the same blood draw for two donors, one aged 18 to 30 and one aged 80 or older.

Donors were 30 to 45 systemically healthy Caucasian individuals from Russia aged roughly 6 to 90 years. Each donor gave ten milliliters of peripheral blood, collected into EDTA-treated Vacutainer tubes. Ficoll-Paque density-gradient centrifugation was used to isolate PBMCs, with at least 6.5 million obtained per sample. Trizol reagent was used to extract total RNA from the PBMCs, yielding at least 6 micrograms per sample. Naive CD45RAhigh/CD27high T cell percentages were measured by flow cytometry on a PBMC aliquot from every donor. What the study reported, not specific to this receptor: Donor CMV infection status was unknown, potentially confounding age-related changes in expanded clonotypes. Estimates of total diversity based on one million sequenced T cells were regarded as lower bounds and as underestimates. Since profiling was done on bulk unsorted PBMCs, naive and antigen-experienced compartments could not be conclusively compared. The long-lived group showed more naive CD4+ T cells, fewer expanded clones and increased TCR diversity than the aged group, suggesting age selection. Observed TCR beta diversity per million T cells fell roughly linearly with age, and a significant reduction was already apparent by age roughly 40. There was a strong correlation between observed TCR beta diversity and the percentage of naive T cells measured by flow cytometry.

After removal of 5 bases from V and 8 bases from J, the junction retains 4 bases not matched to a gene. The CDR3 spans 13 residues, from the cysteine through the phenylalanine. Here the CDR3 DNA is all that survives: 39 bases in frame from base 1. The library was generated by 5' RACE. The sequencer listed for this sample is Illumina HiSeq 2500. A second PCR of about 7 to 12 cycles was run with a J-beta primer mix and a sample-barcoded 5' primer. Each TCR beta cDNA molecule received a unique molecular identifier from a template-switch 5' adaptor carrying 12 random nucleotides. Each sample yielded at least 2.5 million CDR3-containing paired-end reads. First-strand cDNA synthesis was performed from all RNA using the Mint cDNA synthesis kit, with priming by a TRBC-specific oligonucleotide. All cDNA was treated with uracil-DNA glycosylase and then went through a first 18-cycle PCR with the universal primers M1SS and BC2_uni_R. The paper's processing steps were these. Each sample was normalized by randomly selecting 1 million high-quality reads, each carrying a distinct molecular identifier. Reads with shared molecular identifiers were discarded instead of being binned into consensus sequences. MiTCR, set to a Q25 quality threshold and the strictest error-elimination algorithm, was used for CDR3 identification, clonotype clustering and error correction. Lower-bound total TCR beta diversity was estimated with a nonparametric unseen species model using Euler transformation. Clones were called with MiXCR by TCRdb after fastp trimmed the public reads at Q25, and only in-frame beta chains were retained. Entries that share a CDR3 protein sequence are merged under the most common genes and DNA. The V and J calls come from TCRdb's annotation, not from the publication. The sample records fewer than 2,000,000 distinct CDR3 sequences, around 35% of which are singletons. The ten largest clonotypes hold over 9% of the sample.

This TCR came from a woman aged 25 to 39 in good health. Material: blood. Rearrangement joined TRBV12-3 or TRBV12-4 to TRBJ2-2, with 8 junctional bases fitting TRBD2. CDR3 loop: CASSPIAGGELFF. The sequenced DNA: TGTGCCAGCAGTCCTATAGCGGGGGGGGAGCTGTTTTTT.